What follows is one T cell receptor (beta chain) and its context. The source of the sample is a study of PD-L1 blockade in urothelial cancer. Study in general: Blood analysis was done at 3 weeks (second dose) and 6 weeks after treatment began. A median roughly 150,000 T cells were found in blood samples.

Assay used: immunoSEQ multiplex PCR; TCRdb lists only in-frame clones, some missing. Counted here are about 41,000 clones, around 83% occurring once; the ten biggest clones make up 2.6%. Stated time point: peripheral blood 6 weeks after treatment start. Patients had locally advanced or metastatic urothelial carcinoma. Samples were collected from each patient before treatment and during treatment. Each patient gave between 1 and 8 of them in total. The origin of this receptor is a man in his 70s with urothelial cancer. The sequencing used PBMCs, collected around atezolizumab (anti-PD-L1) treatment.

CDR3 sequence reads: CASSQDPYSNQPQHF. The CDR3, as DNA: TGCGCCAGCAGCCAAGATCCTTATAGCAATCAGCCCCAGCATTTT. The chain is built from TRBV4-1 and TRBJ1-5; no definite D call. CDR1 is MGHRA, CDR2 YSYEKL, per germline. V was clipped by 0 bases and J by 0 bases, with 6 bases between them. The CDR3 runs 15 residues.